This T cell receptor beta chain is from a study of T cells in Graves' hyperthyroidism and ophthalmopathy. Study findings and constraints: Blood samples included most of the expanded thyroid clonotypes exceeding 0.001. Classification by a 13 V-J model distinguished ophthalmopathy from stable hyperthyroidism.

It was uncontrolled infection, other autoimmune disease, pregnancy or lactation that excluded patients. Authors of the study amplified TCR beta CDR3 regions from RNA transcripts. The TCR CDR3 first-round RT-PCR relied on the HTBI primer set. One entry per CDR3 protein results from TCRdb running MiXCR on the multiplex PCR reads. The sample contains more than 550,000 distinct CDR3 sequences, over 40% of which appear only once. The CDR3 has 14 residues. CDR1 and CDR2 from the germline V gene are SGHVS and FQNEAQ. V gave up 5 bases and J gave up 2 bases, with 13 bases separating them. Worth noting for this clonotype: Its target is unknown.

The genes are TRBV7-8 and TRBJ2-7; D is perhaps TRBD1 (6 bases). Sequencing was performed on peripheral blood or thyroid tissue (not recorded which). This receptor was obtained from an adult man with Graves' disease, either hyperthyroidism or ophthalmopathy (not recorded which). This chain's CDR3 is CASSPERTAYEQYF. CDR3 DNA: TGTGCCAGCAGCCCTGAGAGGACAGCCTACGAGCAGTACTTC.